This T cell receptor (beta chain) was documented in a study of blood T cell repertoires in COVID-19. As for the study in general: The United States, Italy and Spain were the sources of the acute and convalescent COVID-19 samples. The cDNA or gDNA used as material had been derived from T cells, B-cell-depleted T cells, or PBMCs.

Source study methods: It was from reference gene primer amplification that nucleated cell counts were estimated. Assay: immunoSEQ multiplex PCR; the TCRdb copy retains only in-frame clones and omits some. The V and J calls and clone size are taken from that table; D and trimming were inferred from the DNA. The sample lists approximately 300,000 clones; around 88% were seen once. Concerning this clone: Other DNA sequences of this sample code for an identical CDR3.

The source is a young man with acute or convalescent COVID-19. The material sequenced was peripheral blood.

The CDR3 DNA reads TGTGCCAGCAGCGCTACAGGGGATAATTCACCCCTCCACTTT. Residues: CASSATGDNSPLHF. V is TRBV9 and J is TRBJ1-6; 7 bases match TRBD1. There are 14 residues in the CDR3. V dropped 3 bases and J dropped 5; count of bases not matched to a gene: 2. Germline V gives CDR1 SGDLS, CDR2 YYNGEE. Drawing the rest from reference TRBV9 and TRBJ1-6, the complete variable domain is DSGVTQTPKHLITATGQRVTLRCSPRSGDLSVYWYQQSLDQGLQFLIQYYNGEERAKGNILERFSAQQFPDLHSELNLSSLELGDSALYFCASSATGDNSPLHFGNGTRLTVT.